The entry below gives a single TCR beta chain sequence along with its context. The record originates from a study of OX40 agonist ivuxolimab in advanced cancers. Overall study: Clinicians treated patients with ivuxolimab, an agonistic anti-OX40 (CD134) antibody. Participants, about 83% male, averaged 60 years of age, ranging from roughly 20 to 80.

Germline V CDR1 and CDR2: SEHNR, FQNEAQ (reference sequence). V dropped 4 bases and J dropped 1; count of bases not matched to a gene: 3. This CDR3 has 15 amino acids. Sequencing used immunoSEQ multiplex PCR; TCRdb keeps in-frame clones, though not all of them. This sample has about 53,000 clones, with 70% to 90% found just once. Researchers took blood at baseline, on cycle 4 day 1, and on cycle 7 day 1. The chain is built from TRBV7-9 and TRBJ2-7, with TRBD2 identical over 11 bases. The sequencing used CD4+ or CD8+ T cells sorted from blood, collected in a trial of the OX40 agonist ivuxolimab. This sequence was found in an adult with an advanced solid tumor such as melanoma, head and neck, liver or kidney cancer. CDR3 loop: CASSYRLAGSYEQYF. The CDR3 coding sequence is TGTGCCAGCAGCTATAGACTAGCGGGGTCCTACGAGCAGTACTTC.